This T cell receptor beta chain was sequenced in a study of sequential checkpoint blockade in melanoma. Indicated treatment: randomized to nivolumab then ipilimumab (arm A) or the reverse (arm B). Germline CDR1 SGHNT, CDR2 YENEEA. Trimming left V 6 bases short and J 3 bases short, with 11 bases between. This CDR3 is 14 amino acids long. The table came from immunoSEQ multiplex PCR; TCRdb's copy has only in-frame clones and leaves some out. Seen here are roughly 800 clones, roughly 27% observed once, and the top ten hold approximately 16%. This clone is large (0.1 to 1%) by share. This chain joins TRBV11-3 and TRBJ1-4; D unresolved. This clonotype was sampled from a human donor with melanoma. Material: tumor tissue (inferred from file names), obtained from a patient given nivolumab and ipilimumab in sequence. CDR3 in DNA: TGTGCCAGCAGAGCATCAGCAGCTAATGAAAAACTGTTTTTT. As protein: CASRASAANEKLFF.